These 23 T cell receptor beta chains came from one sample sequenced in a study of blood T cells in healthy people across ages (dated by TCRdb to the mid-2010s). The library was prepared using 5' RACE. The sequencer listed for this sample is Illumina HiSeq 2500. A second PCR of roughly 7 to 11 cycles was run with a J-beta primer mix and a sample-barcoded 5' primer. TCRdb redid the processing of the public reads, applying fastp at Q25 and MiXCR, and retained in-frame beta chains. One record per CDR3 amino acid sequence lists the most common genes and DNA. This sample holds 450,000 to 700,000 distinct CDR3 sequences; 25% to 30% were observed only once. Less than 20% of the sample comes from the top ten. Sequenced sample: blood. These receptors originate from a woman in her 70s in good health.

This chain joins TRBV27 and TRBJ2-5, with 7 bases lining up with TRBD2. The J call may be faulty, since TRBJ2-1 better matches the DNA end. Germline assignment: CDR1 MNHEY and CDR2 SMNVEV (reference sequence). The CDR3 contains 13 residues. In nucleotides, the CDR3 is TGTGCCAGCAGGGCCTCTAGCGGAGCTGAGCAGTTCTTC. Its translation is CASRASSGAEQFF.

The CDR3 bases are TGCGCCAGCAAAAAAATAGGGGGCGGCGATGAGCAGTTCTTC. Protein: CASKKIGGGDEQFF. The V call is TRBV5-1, the J call TRBJ2-1; 7 bases line up with TRBD1. V was clipped by 6 bases and J by 8 bases; unmatched bases: 11. The CDR3 is made up of 14 amino acids. Germline CDR1 and CDR2: SGHRS and YFSETQ.

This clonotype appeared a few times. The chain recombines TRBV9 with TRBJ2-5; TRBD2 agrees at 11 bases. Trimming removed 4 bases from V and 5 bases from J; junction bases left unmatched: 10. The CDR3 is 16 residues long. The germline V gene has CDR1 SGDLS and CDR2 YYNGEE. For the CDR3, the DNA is TGTGCCAGCAGCTTCCTAGCGGGGGGCTCCCCGGAGACCCAGTACTTC. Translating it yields CASSFLAGGSPETQYF.

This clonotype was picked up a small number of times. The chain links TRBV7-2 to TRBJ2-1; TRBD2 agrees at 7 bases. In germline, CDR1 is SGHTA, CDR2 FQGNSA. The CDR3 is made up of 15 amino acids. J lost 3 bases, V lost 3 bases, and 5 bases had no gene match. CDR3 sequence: CASSFKAGHYNEQFF. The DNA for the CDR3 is TGTGCCAGCAGCTTCAAAGCGGGGCACTACAATGAGCAGTTCTTC.

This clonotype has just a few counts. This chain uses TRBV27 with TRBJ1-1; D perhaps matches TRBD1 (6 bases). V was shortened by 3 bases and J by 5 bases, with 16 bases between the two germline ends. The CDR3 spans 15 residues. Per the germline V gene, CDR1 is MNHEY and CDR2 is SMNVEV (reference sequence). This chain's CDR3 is CASSFRGGARTEAFF. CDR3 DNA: TGTGCCAGCAGTTTTAGGGGGGGTGCTCGGACTGAAGCTTTCTTT.

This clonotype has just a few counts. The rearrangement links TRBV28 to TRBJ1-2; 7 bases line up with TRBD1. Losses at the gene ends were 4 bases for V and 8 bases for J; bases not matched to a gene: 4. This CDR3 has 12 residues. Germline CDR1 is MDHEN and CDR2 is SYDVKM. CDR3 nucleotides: TGTGCCAGCAGTTCGGCAGGGGGGGGCTACACCTTC. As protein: CASSSAGGGYTF.

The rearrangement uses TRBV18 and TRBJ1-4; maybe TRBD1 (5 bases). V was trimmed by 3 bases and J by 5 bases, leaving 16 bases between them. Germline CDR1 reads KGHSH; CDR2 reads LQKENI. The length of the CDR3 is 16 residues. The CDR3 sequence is CASSPGGPGLNEKLFF. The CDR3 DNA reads TGTGCCAGCTCACCGGGTGGACCGGGACTGAATGAAAAACTGTTTTTT. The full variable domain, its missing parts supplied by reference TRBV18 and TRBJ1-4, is NAGVMQNPRHLVRRRGQEARLRCSPMKGHSHVYWYRQLPEEGLKFMVYLQKENIIDESGMPKERFSAEFPKEGPSILRIQQVVRGDSAAYFCASSPGGPGLNEKLFFGSGTQLSVL.

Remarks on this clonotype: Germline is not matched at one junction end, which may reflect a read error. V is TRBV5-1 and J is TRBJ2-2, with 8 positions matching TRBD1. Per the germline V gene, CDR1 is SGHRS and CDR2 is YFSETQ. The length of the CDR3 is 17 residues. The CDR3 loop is CASIPGTGASNTGELVF. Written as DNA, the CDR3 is TGCGCCAGCATTCCCGGGACAGGAGCTTCGAACACCGGGGAGCTGGTTTTT.

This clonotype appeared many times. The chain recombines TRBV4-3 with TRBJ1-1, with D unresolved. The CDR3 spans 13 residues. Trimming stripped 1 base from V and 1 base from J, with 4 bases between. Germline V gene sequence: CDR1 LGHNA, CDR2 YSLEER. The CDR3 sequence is CASSQARNTEAFF. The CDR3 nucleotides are TGCGCCAGCAGCCAAGCACGGAACACTGAAGCTTTCTTT.

This CDR3 is CASSSLRGDTQYF. CDR3 in DNA: TGTGCCAGCAGCTCGCTCAGAGGGGATACGCAGTATTTT. J is TRBJ2-3 and V is TRBV11-3; weak D call: TRBD2 (5 bases). From germline, CDR1 is SGHNT and CDR2 YENEEA. Trimming removed 4 bases from V and 6 bases from J, with 11 bases in between. The CDR3 loop spans 13 amino acids.

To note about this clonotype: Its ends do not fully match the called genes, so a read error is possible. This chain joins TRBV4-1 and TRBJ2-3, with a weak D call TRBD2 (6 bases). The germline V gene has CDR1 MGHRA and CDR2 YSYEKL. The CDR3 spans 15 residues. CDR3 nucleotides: TGCGCCGGCAGCACTTGGGCGGGAAACACAGATACGCAGTATTTT. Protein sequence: CAGSTWAGNTDTQYF.

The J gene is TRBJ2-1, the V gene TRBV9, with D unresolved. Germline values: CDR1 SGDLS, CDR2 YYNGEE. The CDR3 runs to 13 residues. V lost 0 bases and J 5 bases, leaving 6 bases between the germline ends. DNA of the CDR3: TGTGCCAGCAGCGTAGGGCAGGACAATGAGCAGTTCTTC. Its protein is CASSVGQDNEQFF.

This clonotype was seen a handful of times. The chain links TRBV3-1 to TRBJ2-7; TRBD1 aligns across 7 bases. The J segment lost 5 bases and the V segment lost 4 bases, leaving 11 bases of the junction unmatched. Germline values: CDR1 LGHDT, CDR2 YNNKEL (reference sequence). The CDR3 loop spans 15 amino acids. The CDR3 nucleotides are TGTGCCAGCAGCCCTCGGGCAGGGGGAAATAACGAGCAGTACTTC. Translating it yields CASSPRAGGNNEQYF.

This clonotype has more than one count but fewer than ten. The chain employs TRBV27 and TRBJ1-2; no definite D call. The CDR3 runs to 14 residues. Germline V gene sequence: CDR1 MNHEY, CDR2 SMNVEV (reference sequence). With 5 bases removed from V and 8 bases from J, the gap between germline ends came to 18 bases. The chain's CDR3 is CASSLVPPSGGYTF. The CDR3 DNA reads TGTGCCAGCAGTCTGGTCCCACCGTCGGGCGGCTACACCTTC.

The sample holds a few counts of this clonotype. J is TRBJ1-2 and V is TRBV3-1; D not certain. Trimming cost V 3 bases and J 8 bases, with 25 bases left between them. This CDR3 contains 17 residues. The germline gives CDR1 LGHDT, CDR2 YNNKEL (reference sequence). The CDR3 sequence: CASSQTPSAAGERGYTF. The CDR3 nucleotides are TGTGCCAGCAGCCAGACTCCGTCGGCAGCTGGGGAAAGGGGCTACACCTTC.

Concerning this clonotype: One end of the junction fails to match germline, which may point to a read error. CDR3 nucleotides: TGTGTCAGCAGCGTAGTCCCTAGCACAGATACGCAGTATTTT. This sequence encodes CVSSVVPSTDTQYF. The rearrangement links TRBV9 to TRBJ2-3; D unclear. This CDR3 spans 14 amino acids. Germline V gene data show CDR1 as SGDLS and CDR2 as YYNGEE.

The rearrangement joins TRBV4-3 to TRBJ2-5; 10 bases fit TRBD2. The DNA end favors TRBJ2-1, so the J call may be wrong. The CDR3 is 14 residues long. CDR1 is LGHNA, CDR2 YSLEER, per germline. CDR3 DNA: TGCGCCAGCGGCCCTACTAGCGGGGATGATGAGCAGTTCTTC. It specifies CASGPTSGDDEQFF.

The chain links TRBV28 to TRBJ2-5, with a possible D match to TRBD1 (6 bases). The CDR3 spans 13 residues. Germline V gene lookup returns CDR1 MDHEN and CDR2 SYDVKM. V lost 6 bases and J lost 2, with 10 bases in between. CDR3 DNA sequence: TGTGCCAGCAGACAGGGATGGCAAGAGACCCAGTACTTC. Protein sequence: CASRQGWQETQYF. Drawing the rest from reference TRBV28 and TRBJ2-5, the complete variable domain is DVKVTQSSRYLVKRTGEKVFLECVQDMDHENMFWYRQDPGLGLRLIYFSYDVKMKEKGDIPEGYSVSREKKERFSLILESASTNQTSMYLCASRQGWQETQYFGPGTRLLVL.

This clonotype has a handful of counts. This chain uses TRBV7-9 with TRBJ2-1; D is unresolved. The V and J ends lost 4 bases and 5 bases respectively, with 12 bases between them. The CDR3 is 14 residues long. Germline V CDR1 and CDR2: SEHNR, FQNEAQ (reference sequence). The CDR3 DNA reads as TGTGCCAGCAGCTCTTGGAGAACCAACAATGAGCAGTTCTTC. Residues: CASSSWRTNNEQFF.

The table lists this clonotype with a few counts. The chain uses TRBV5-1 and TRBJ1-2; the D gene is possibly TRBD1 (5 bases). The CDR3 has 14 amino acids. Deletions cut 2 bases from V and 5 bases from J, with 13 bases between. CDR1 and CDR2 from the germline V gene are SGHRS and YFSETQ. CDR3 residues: CASSFTGTSYGYTF. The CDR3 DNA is TGCGCCAGCAGCTTTACGGGGACCTCTTATGGCTACACCTTC.

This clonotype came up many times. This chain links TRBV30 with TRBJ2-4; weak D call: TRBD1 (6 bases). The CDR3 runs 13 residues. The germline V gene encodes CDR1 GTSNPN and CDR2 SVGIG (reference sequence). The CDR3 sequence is CATARDTKNIQYF. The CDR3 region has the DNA TGTGCGACCGCAAGGGACACCAAAAACATTCAGTACTTC.

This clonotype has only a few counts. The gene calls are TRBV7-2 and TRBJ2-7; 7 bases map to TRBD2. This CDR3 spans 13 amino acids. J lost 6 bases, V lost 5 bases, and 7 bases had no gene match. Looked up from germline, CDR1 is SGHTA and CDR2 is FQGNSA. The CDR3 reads CASSTRTRTEQYF. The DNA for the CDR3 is TGTGCCAGCAGCACCCGGACTAGAACCGAGCAGTACTTC.

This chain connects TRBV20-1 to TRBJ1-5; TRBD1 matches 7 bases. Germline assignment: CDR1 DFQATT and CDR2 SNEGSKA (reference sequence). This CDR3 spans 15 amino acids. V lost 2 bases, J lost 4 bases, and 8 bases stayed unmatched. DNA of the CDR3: TGCAGTGCTAGATTAAAGGGGGCGCGGAATCAGCCCCAGCATTTT. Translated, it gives CSARLKGARNQPQHF.